This T cell receptor (beta chain) emerged from a study of patients and donors after allogeneic stem cell transplantation. Each CDR3 protein is one row after TCRdb ran MiXCR on the RT-PCR reads. The profile shows about 230,000 distinct CDR3 sequences, 13% to 15% of them singletons. This clonotype showed up many times. Germline-derived CDR1 and CDR2 are SGDLS and YYNGEE. The CDR3 spans 16 residues. Trimming at V came to 0 bases and at J to 0 bases, leaving 4 bases not matched to a gene. What was sequenced was blood, either unsorted or a sorted T cell fraction (not recorded which). The rearrangement links TRBV9 to TRBJ2-3; 7 bases agree with TRBD2. The sequence was collected from a human donor who was either an allogeneic HSCT recipient or a stem cell or donor lymphocyte infusion donor (not recorded which). It is not recorded whose cells these are; they may come from a transplant donor. CDR3 nucleotides: TGTGCCAGCAGCGTAGAAGCGGGGCGTAGCACAGATACGCAGTATTTT. It yields the protein CASSVEAGRSTDTQYF.